This TCR beta chain derives from a study of cytomegalovirus exposure and HLA in healthy donors. Looking at the study overall: As released early, the data held roughly 85 million unique TCRs from HLA-typed donors.

The primer mix had 60 Vbeta and 13 Jbeta primers. Sequenced by immunoSEQ multiplex PCR; TCRdb stores in-frame clones only, minus some. The profile shows more than 85,000 clones, approximately 73% of them singletons. Points on this clone: The antigen is not known.

The length of the CDR3 is 15 residues. V gave up 5 bases and J gave up 7 bases; unmatched junction bases: 7. The germline gives CDR1 SGHTA, CDR2 FQGNSA. Study-wide findings and caveats: Sequences of the TCR beta chain were said to predict the HLA-A and HLA-B alleles of most subjects accurately. Sequencing depth across donors, presence/absence analyses assumed, was roughly uniform. An analysis that came later showed most CMV-associated TCR beta chains appearing HLA-restricted.

Material: PBMCs. This TCR was sampled from a woman aged 45 to 65 in good health and CMV-seropositive. The chain recombines TRBV7-2 with TRBJ2-2, with TRBD1 identical over 10 bases. The CDR3 DNA reads as TGTGCCAGCAGCCTTAGACAGGGGGCGGGCGGGGAGCTGTTTTTT. It is translated as CASSLRQGAGGELFF.